This entry lists 8 T cell receptor beta chains sequenced from one sample in a study of blood T cell repertoires in COVID-19 (dated by TCRdb to 2020 to 2022). Library preparation employed the immunoSEQ multiplex PCR assay. TCRdb obtained this table from immuneACCESS and retained in-frame rearrangements with V and J assigned. These tables miss some clones; where compared with another copy, unresolved V genes account for less than half of the shortfall, and the remainder is unexplained. The sample table records 100,000 or so clones; 69% of these occur just once. 5% to 6.5% of the sample is held by the ten biggest clonotypes. Material for sequencing was peripheral blood. Source of these receptors: an elderly man with acute or convalescent COVID-19.

This clone was seen a few times. An end of the junction does not agree with germline; a read error may underlie this. This rearrangement joins TRBV29-1 to TRBJ2-7; TRBD1 matches at 8 bases. This CDR3 is 11 amino acids long. CDR1 is SQVTM, CDR2 ANQGSEA, per germline. The CDR3 DNA is TGCAGCGTTGATGATTTGACAGGGGTCATCTTC. It translates to CSVDDLTGVIF.

The chain combines TRBV6-6 with TRBJ1-2; 7 bases fit TRBD1. Germline CDR1 reads MNHNY; CDR2 reads SVGAGI (reference sequence). The CDR3 has 14 amino acids. V lost 8 bases, J lost 1 base, and 7 bases stayed unmatched. In DNA form, the CDR3 reads TGTGCCAGCCGTGGACAGGATTTTAACTATGGCTACACCTTC. Translation gives CASRGQDFNYGYTF.

This clone was picked up many times. The rearrangement links TRBV3-1 (or the pseudogene TRBV3-2) to TRBJ1-1; D remains unclear. CDR3 length: 15 amino acids. V was shortened by 4 bases and J by 5 bases, with 17 bases between the two germline ends. Per the germline V gene, CDR1 is LGHDT and CDR2 is YNNKEL (reference sequence). The CDR3, as DNA: TGTGCCAGCAGCCCGCACTCCGGGCGGGAGACTGAAGCTTTCTTT. Translating it yields CASSPHSGRETEAFF.

A few counts support this clone. The CDR3, as DNA: TGTGCCAGCAGTTACTCTTGGACAATCAAGGAGACCCAGTACTTC. It codes for CASSYSWTIKETQYF. V usage is TRBV6-5 and J usage is TRBJ2-5; D is perhaps TRBD1 (5 bases). The CDR3 has 15 amino acids. The germline gives CDR1 MNHEY, CDR2 SVGAGI. V was cut by 0 bases and J by 5 bases, with 13 bases left in between.

This chain uses TRBV7-2 with TRBJ1-1; maybe TRBD1 (5 bases). The CDR3 is 14 amino acids. Trimming shortened V by 5 bases and J by 0 bases, and 10 bases separated the two germline ends. Germline V gene data show CDR1 as SGHTA and CDR2 as FQGNSA. The CDR3 loop reads CASSLRQLNTEAFF. CDR3 bases: TGTGCCAGCAGCCTAAGACAGCTGAACACTGAAGCTTTCTTT. Filled out from reference TRBV7-2 and TRBJ1-1, the complete variable domain reads GAGVSQSPSNKVTEKGKDVELRCDPISGHTALYWYRQSLGQGLEFLIYFQGNSAPDKSGLPSDRFSAERTGGSVSTLTIQRTQQEDSAVYLCASSLRQLNTEAFFGQGTRLTVV.

The chain has TRBV28 and TRBJ2-7; 7 nucleotides align to TRBD2. With 8 bases clipped from V and 7 bases from J, the junction kept 11 bases outside the gene matches. This CDR3 is 13 amino acids long. The germline gives CDR1 MDHEN, CDR2 SYDVKM. DNA of the CDR3: TGTGCCAGCCACGTGGGCGGGAGAGGGGAGCAGTACTTC. This codes for CASHVGGRGEQYF. Complete variable domain (other parts from reference TRBV28 and TRBJ2-7): DVKVTQSSRYLVKRTGEKVFLECVQDMDHENMFWYRQDPGLGLRLIYFSYDVKMKEKGDIPEGYSVSREKKERFSLILESASTNQTSMYLCASHVGGRGEQYFGPGTRLTVT.

The J gene is TRBJ1-3, the V gene TRBV7-2; possible D gene TRBD1, 6 bases. The CDR3 length is 14 residues. Germline V lookup: CDR1 SGHTA, CDR2 FQGNSA. V was pared by 1 base and J by 4 bases, with 8 bases between. The CDR3 sequence: CASSLGGHGNTIYF. In DNA form, the CDR3 reads TGTGCCAGCAGCTTAGGGGGACACGGAAACACCATATATTTT. The whole variable domain, filled in from reference TRBV7-2 and TRBJ1-3, reads GAGVSQSPSNKVTEKGKDVELRCDPISGHTALYWYRQSLGQGLEFLIYFQGNSAPDKSGLPSDRFSAERTGGSVSTLTIQRTQQEDSAVYLCASSLGGHGNTIYFGEGSWLTVV.

The rearrangement links TRBV10-3 to TRBJ2-3; TRBD2 matches 11 bases. The V gene's germline CDR1 is ENHRY and CDR2 SYGVKD. V trimming: 10 bases; J trimming: 4 bases; junction bases outside the gene matches: 10. The CDR3 is 15 residues long. The chain's CDR3 is CATSELAGVSDTQYF. DNA for the CDR3: TGTGCCACCTCAGAACTAGCGGGAGTGTCAGATACGCAGTATTTT.